This TCR beta chain came from a study of blood T cell repertoires in COVID-19 (TCRdb year 2020). As for the study more broadly: The collaborator samples originated in the United States, Italy and Spain and spanned the acute and convalescent phases of COVID-19. The repertoires were made available in a free public database intended to serve as a resource for research on the immune response to SARS-CoV-2. The material from the prospective study consisted of cDNA or gDNA derived from T cells, B-cell-depleted T cells, or PBMCs. Where available, HLA class I and class II types were obtained from metadata supplied by the sample provider rather than from assay-based typing. Nearly every sample came with metadata listing a de-identified subject ID, COVID-19 status, age in years and sex. Samples came from the ongoing ImmuneRACE study (first 160 participants) plus 1,254 subjects from 6 global collaborators. Subjects who had been exposed to COVID-19, were actively infected with it, or had recovered from it provided the deeply sampled blood TCRbeta repertoires that made up the dataset.

Results the study describes overall, beyond this receptor: The amount of clinical and demographic metadata varied by source and participant and was provided uncurated.

Whole blood was collected in K2EDTA tubes by collaborating institutions according to the institutions' own protocols. For TCRbeta analysis, collaborators shipped samples in one of three forms: frozen whole blood, isolated PBMCs, or DNA extracted from either of those sample types. Worth noting for this clone: Which antigen it targets is not known. No much larger clone is present one base from it, and per-base qualities are unavailable.

The immunoSEQ Assay, a bias-controlled multiplex PCR, was used to amplify TCRbeta CDR3 regions from genomic DNA. The published analysis was carried out like this. The number of nucleated cells in each sample was estimated by amplification of reference gene primers within the assay. To quantify the absolute abundance of each unique TCRbeta CDR3 rearrangement, sequence reads were collapsed and filtered. For each sample, productive Simpson clonality was calculated as the square root of Simpson's diversity index over productive rearrangements. TCRdb re-hosts the immuneACCESS table, in-frame sequences only. Its copies lack some clones; in the studies checked, an unresolved V gene accounts for under half of them, and the cause for the rest is not known. The V and J calls and clone size are taken from that table; D and trimming were inferred from the DNA. The sample includes some 400,000 clones, with more than 75% observed a single time. Jointly, the top ten make up around 2.9% of the sample.

CDR1 and CDR2 were assigned from the germline V gene (reference sequence) as SEHNR and FQNEAQ. Spanning cysteine to phenylalanine, the CDR3 consists of 16 amino acids. Of the read, only the CDR3 DNA is kept; its 48 bases are in frame from base 1. At the junction V is shortened by 0 bases and J by 9 bases, with 17 bases in between. This clonotype was obtained from a human donor in a cohort sampled during active COVID-19. The sequenced material came from peripheral blood. The chain links TRBV7-9 with TRBJ2-2; matching of 5 bases hints at TRBD2 as the D gene. CDR3 loop: CASSLARGLDGRELFF. Read as DNA, the sequence is TGTGCCAGCAGCTTAGCGCGAGGGCTTGATGGTCGGGAGCTGTTTTTT.